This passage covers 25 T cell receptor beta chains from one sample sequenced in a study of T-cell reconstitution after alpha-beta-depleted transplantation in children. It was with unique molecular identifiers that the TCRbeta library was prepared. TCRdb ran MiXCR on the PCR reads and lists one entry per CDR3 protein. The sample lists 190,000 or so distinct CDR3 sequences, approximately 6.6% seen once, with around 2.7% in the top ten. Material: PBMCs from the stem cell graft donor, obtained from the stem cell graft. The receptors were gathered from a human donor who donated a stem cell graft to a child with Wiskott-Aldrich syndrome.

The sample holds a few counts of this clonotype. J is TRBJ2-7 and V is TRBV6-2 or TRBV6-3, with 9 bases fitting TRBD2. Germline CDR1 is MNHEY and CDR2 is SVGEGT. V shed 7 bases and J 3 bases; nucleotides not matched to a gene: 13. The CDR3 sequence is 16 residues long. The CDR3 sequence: CASNGGLASKYYEQYF. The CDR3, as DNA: TGTGCCAGCAATGGAGGACTAGCGTCGAAATACTACGAGCAGTACTTC.

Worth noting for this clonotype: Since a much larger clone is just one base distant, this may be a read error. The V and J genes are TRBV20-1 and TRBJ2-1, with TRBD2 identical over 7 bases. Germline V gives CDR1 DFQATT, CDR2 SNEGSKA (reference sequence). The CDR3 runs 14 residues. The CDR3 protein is CSSRVGLLGPEQFF. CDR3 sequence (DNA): TGCAGTTCTAGAGTGGGACTACTAGGACCGGAGCAGTTCTTC.

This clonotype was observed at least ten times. The chain's CDR3 is CSVLRGSQETQYF. The CDR3 coding sequence is TGCAGCGTTCTGCGGGGTTCCCAAGAGACCCAGTACTTC. The V gene is TRBV29-1, the J gene TRBJ2-5, with a possible D match to TRBD2 (6 bases). Between the trimmed V and J ends, which lost 5 bases and 1 base, there was a span of 11 bases. This CDR3 spans 13 amino acids. The germline CDR1 and CDR2 sequences are SQVTM and ANQGSEA. The whole variable domain, remainder taken from reference TRBV29-1 and TRBJ2-5, is SAVISQKPSRDICQRGTSLTIQCQVDSQVTMMFWYRQQPGQSLTLIATANQGSEATYESGFVIDKFPISRPNLTFSTLTVSNMSPEDSSIYLCSVLRGSQETQYFGPGTRLLVL.

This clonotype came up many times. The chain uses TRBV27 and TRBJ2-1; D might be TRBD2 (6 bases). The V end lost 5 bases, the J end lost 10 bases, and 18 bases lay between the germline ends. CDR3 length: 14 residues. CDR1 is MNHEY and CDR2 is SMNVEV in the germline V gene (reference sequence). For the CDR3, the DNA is TGTGCCAGCAGTGCCGGGGGAGCCGGGGAAGAGCAGTTCTTC. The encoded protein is CASSAGGAGEEQFF.

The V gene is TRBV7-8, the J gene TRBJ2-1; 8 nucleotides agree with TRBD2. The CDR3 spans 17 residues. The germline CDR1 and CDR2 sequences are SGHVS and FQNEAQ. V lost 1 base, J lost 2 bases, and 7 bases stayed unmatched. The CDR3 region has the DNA TGTGCCAGCAGCTTAGTCCTAGCGGGTCACCCCTACAATGAGCAGTTCTTC. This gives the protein CASSLVLAGHPYNEQFF.

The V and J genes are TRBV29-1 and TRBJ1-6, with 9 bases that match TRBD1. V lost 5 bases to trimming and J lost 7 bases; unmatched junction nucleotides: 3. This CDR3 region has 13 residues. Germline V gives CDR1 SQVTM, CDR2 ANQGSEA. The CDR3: CSVSGTGNSPLHF. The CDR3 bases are TGCAGCGTTTCCGGGACAGGGAATTCACCCCTCCACTTT.

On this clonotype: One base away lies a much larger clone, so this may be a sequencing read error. This CDR3 reads CATSGTSNQHQHF. As DNA, the CDR3 is TGTGCCACCAGCGGGACCAGCAATCAGCACCAGCATTTT. The chain links TRBV15 to TRBJ1-5; D may be TRBD1 (5 bases). Germline CDR1 is LNHNV and CDR2 is YYDKDF (reference sequence). This CDR3 contains 13 residues. Using reference TRBV15 and TRBJ1-5 for the parts outside the CDR3, the full variable domain is DAMVIQNPRYQVTQFGKPVTLSCSQTLNHNVMYWYQQKSSQAPKLLFHYYDKDFNNEADTPDNFQSRRPNTSFCFLDIRSPGLGDTAMYLCATSGTSNQHQHFGDGTRLSIL.

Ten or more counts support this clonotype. CDR3 in DNA: TGCAGCGTCGTGGTTGTGGGCGACGAGCAGTACTTC. It encodes CSVVVVGDEQYF. V gene TRBV29-1 combines with J gene TRBJ2-7; no firm D call. This CDR3 contains 12 residues. With 6 bases removed from V and 5 bases from J, the gap between germline ends came to 14 bases. Germline V gene sequence: CDR1 SQVTM, CDR2 ANQGSEA.

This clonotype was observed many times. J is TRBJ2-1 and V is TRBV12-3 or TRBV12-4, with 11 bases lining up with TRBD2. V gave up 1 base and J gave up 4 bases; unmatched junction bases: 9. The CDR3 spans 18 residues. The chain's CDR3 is CASSLVGMGLAEYNEQFF. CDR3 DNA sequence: TGTGCCAGCAGTTTAGTCGGCATGGGACTAGCGGAATACAATGAGCAGTTCTTC.

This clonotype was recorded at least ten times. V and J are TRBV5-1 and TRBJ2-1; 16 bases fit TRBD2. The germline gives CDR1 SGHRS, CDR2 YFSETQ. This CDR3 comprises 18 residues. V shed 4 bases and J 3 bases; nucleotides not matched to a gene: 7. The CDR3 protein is CASSHPGTSGGDYNEQFF. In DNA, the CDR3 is TGCGCCAGCAGCCATCCAGGGACTAGCGGGGGGGACTACAATGAGCAGTTCTTC.

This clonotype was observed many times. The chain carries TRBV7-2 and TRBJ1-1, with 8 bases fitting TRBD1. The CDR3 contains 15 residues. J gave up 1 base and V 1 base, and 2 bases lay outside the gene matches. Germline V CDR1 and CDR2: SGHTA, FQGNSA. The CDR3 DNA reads TGTGCCAGCAGCTTAGGGACAGGGCCGAACACTGAAGCTTTCTTT. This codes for CASSLGTGPNTEAFF.

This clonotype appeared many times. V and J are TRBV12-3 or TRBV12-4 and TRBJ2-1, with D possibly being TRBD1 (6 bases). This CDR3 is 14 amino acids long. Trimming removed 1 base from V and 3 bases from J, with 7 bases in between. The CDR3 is CASSLGTDYNEQFF. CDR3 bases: TGTGCCAGCAGTTTAGGGACAGACTACAATGAGCAGTTCTTC.

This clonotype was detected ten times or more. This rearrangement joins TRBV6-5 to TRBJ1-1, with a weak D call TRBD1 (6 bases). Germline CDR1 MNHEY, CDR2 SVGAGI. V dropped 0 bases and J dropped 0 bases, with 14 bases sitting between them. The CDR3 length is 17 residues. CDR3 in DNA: TGTGCCAGCAGTTACTCCCCGGGGGCAACGGTGAACACTGAAGCTTTCTTT. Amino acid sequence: CASSYSPGATVNTEAFF.

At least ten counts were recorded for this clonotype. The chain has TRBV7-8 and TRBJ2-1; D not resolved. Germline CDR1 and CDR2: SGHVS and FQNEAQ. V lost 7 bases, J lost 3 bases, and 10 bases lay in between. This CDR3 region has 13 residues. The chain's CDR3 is CASTIGVYNEQFF. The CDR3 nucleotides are TGTGCCAGCACCATCGGAGTCTACAATGAGCAGTTCTTC.

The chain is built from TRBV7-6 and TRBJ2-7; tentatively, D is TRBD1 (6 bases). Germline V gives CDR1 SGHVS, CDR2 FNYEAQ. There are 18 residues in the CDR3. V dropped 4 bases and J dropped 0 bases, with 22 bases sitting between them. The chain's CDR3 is CASSSHIAGQRTSYEQYF. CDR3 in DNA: TGTGCCAGCAGCTCCCACATCGCCGGACAGCGGACCTCCTACGAGCAGTACTTC.

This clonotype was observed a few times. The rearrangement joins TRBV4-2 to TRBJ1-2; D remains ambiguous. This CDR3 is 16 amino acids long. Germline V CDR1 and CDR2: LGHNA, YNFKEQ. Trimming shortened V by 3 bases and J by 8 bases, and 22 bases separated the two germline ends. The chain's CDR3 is CASSHPQEAAEEGYTF. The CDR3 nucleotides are TGTGCCAGCAGCCACCCCCAGGAGGCAGCCGAGGAGGGCTACACCTTC.

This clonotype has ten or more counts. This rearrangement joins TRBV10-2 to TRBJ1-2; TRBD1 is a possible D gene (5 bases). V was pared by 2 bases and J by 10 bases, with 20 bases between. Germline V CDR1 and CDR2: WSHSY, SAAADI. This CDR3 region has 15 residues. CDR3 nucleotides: TGCGCCAGCAGTGAGAGTGCTAGGCGGCAGGGCGACTACACCTTC. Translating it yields CASSESARRQGDYTF.

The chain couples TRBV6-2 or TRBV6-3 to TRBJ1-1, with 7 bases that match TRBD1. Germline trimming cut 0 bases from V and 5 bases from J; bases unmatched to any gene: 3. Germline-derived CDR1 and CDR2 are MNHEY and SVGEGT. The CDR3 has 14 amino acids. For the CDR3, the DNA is TGTGCCAGCAGTTACTCGCCAGGGGGAACTGAAGCTTTCTTT. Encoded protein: CASSYSPGGTEAFF.

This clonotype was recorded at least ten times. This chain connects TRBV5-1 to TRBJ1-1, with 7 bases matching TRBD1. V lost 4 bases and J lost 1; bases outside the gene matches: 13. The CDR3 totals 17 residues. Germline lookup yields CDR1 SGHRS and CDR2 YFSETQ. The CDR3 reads CASSLRIPGQTNTEAFF. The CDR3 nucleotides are TGCGCCAGCAGCCTAAGGATACCGGGACAGACGAACACTGAAGCTTTCTTT.

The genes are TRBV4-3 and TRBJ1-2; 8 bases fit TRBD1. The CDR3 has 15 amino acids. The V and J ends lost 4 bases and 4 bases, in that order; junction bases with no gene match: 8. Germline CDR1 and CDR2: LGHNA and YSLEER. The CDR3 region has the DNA TGCGCCAGCAGCCCCAGCCGGACAGGGATCTATGGCTACACCTTC. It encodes CASSPSRTGIYGYTF.

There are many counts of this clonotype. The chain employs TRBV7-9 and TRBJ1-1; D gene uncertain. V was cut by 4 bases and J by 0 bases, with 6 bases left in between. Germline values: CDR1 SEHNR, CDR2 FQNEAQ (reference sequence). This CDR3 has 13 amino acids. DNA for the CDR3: TGTGCCAGCAGCTCCTCTATGAACACTGAAGCTTTCTTT. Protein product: CASSSSMNTEAFF.

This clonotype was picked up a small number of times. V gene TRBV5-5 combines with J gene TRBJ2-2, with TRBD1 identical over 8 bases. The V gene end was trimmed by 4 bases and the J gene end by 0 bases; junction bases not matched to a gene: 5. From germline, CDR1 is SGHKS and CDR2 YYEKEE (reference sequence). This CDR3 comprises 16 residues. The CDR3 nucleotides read TGTGCCAGCAGCACGAGGACAGGGCCGAACACCGGGGAGCTGTTTTTT. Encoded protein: CASSTRTGPNTGELFF.

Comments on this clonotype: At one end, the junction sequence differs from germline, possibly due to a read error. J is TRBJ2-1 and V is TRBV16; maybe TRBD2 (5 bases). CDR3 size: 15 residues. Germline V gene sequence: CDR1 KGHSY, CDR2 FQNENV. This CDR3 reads CARSPGLAEDNEQFF. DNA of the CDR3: TGTGCCAGGAGCCCTGGACTCGCGGAAGACAATGAGCAGTTCTTC.

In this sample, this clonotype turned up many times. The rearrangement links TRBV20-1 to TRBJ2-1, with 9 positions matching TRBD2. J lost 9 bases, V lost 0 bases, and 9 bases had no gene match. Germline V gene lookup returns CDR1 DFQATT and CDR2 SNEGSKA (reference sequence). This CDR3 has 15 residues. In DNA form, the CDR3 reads TGCAGTGCTAGAGATAGGGGTAGCGGGAGATTTGAGCAGTTCTTC. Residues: CSARDRGSGRFEQFF.

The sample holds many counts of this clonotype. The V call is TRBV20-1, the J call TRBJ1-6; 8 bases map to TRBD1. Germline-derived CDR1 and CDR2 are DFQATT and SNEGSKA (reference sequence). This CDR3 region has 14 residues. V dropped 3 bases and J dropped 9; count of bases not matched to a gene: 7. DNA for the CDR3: TGCAGTGCTAGGTGGGGGACAGGATCTTCACCCCTCCACTTT. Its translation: CSARWGTGSSPLHF.